This is a list of T cell receptor beta chains from one sample in a study of cytomegalovirus exposure and HLA in healthy donors. Measured with immunoSEQ multiplex PCR; TCRdb has only the in-frame clones, and not every one. Of more than 130,000 clones listed, 80% are singletons. What was sequenced was PBMCs. The receptor source for this set is a man aged 40-49 years in good health and CMV-seropositive. Each CDR3 is given with its conserved first and last residue. The D gene is left open where the match is weak. Clone size, where shown, is once, few, many, or a class for clones that have expanded.

D: TRBD1
size: .
J: TRBJ2-7
V: TRBV7-6
DNA: TGTGCCAGCAGCCGGGGACAGGGGTACGAGCAGTACTTC
CDR3: CASSRGQGYEQYF

D: TRBD2
size: .
J: TRBJ2-7
V: TRBV7-8
DNA: TGTGCCAGCAGCTTTGGGACTAGCGGGAGGCAATCCTACGAGCAGTACTTC
CDR3: CASSFGTSGRQSYEQYF

D: .
size: once
J: TRBJ1-1
V: TRBV5-4
DNA: TGTGCCAGCAGCTTGAGAACTCCGGGGATGAACACTGAAGCTTTCTTT
CDR3: CASSLRTPGMNTEAFF

D: .
size: .
J: TRBJ1-5
V: TRBV2
DNA: TGTGCCAGCAGTGAAGCGCTTCAGGGGTTCGGGAATCAGCCCCAGCATTTT
CDR3: CASSEALQGFGNQPQHF

D: .
size: .
J: TRBJ2-3
V: TRBV4-3
DNA: TGCGCCAGCAGCCAAGACGCCAGGGGGAGGTTAGATACGCAGTATTTT
CDR3: CASSQDARGRLDTQYF

D: .
size: .
J: TRBJ2-7
V: TRBV19
DNA: TGTGCCAGTTCCGGGAGGGGGCTTCGCGAGCAGTACTTC
CDR3: CASSGRGLREQYF

D: .
size: .
J: TRBJ2-1
V: TRBV7-9
DNA: TGTGCCAGCAGCTTAAGCGTCCCGTACGGAGGCCCCTACAATGAGCAGTTCTTC
CDR3: CASSLSVPYGGPYNEQFF

D: .
size: .
J: TRBJ1-5
V: TRBV19
DNA: TGTGCCAGTAGTATCGAAGGGGCCAGGGTCAATCAGCCCCAGCATTTT
CDR3: CASSIEGARVNQPQHF

D: .
size: .
J: TRBJ1-4
V: TRBV30
DNA: TGTGCCTGGGGTTGGACAGCGTGGGCCACTAATGAAAAACTGTTTTTT
CDR3: CAWGWTAWATNEKLFF

D: TRBD2
size: .
J: TRBJ2-7
V: TRBV7-6
DNA: TGTGCCAGCAGCTTAGCCGGGACTAGCTCCTACGAGCAGTACTTC
CDR3: CASSLAGTSSYEQYF

D: .
size: .
J: TRBJ2-7
V: TRBV15
DNA: TGTGCCACCAGTGAGGGGGCCTACGAGCAGTACTTC
CDR3: CATSEGAYEQYF

D: TRBD1
size: once
J: TRBJ2-5
V: TRBV30
DNA: TGTGCCTGGAAGGGACAGGGGGCAATGGGGGAGCTCCACTTC
CDR3: CAWKGQGAMGELHF

D: TRBD1
size: .
J: TRBJ1-1
V: TRBV7-2
DNA: TGTGCCAGCAGTCAAGGGGGCTTCAGCACTGAAGCTTTCTTT
CDR3: CASSQGGFSTEAFF

D: .
size: .
J: TRBJ1-2
V: TRBV14
DNA: TGTGCCAGCAGCCAAGAGTCCCTAGGCTATGGCTACACCTTC
CDR3: CASSQESLGYGYTF

D: .
size: .
J: TRBJ1-5
V: TRBV13
DNA: TGTGCCAGCAGCTTAGGCCTTGGCATACCTCAGCCCCAGCATTTT
CDR3: CASSLGLGIPQPQHF

D: TRBD2
size: .
J: TRBJ2-1
V: TRBV27
DNA: TGTGCCAGCATGAGTGGGAGGGCCCTTCTCTACAATGAGCAGTTCTTC
CDR3: CASMSGRALLYNEQFF

D: .
size: .
J: TRBJ2-4
V: TRBV25-1
DNA: TGTGCCAGCAGTGAAACAGGGATGTTAAACATTCAGTACTTC
CDR3: CASSETGMLNIQYF

D: .
size: few
J: TRBJ1-6
V: TRBV5-4
DNA: TGTGCCAGCAGCTTGTTAGGGGGAAATAATAATTCACCCCTCCACTTT
CDR3: CASSLLGGNNNSPLHF

D: TRBD1
size: once
J: TRBJ1-1
V: TRBV28
DNA: TGTGCCAGCAGTTTATCCAGGGGGCGTATGAACACTGAAGCTTTCTTT
CDR3: CASSLSRGRMNTEAFF

D: TRBD1
size: .
J: TRBJ2-7
V: TRBV5-1
DNA: TGCGCCAGCAGCTTGCCGGGACAGGTCTACGAGCAGTACTTC
CDR3: CASSLPGQVYEQYF

D: TRBD1
size: once
J: TRBJ2-3
V: TRBV5-6
DNA: TGTGCCAGCAGCTTCAGGGGGTCAGCGAAAACGCAGTATTTT
CDR3: CASSFRGSAKTQYF

D: .
size: .
J: TRBJ1-6
V: TRBV27
DNA: TGTGCCAGCAGTCTAGGGGGCTATAATTCACCCCTCCACTTT
CDR3: CASSLGGYNSPLHF

D: TRBD1
size: .
J: TRBJ1-2
V: TRBV2
DNA: TGTGCCAGCAGACGTACAGGGGGGCCCAACTATGGCTACACCTTC
CDR3: CASRRTGGPNYGYTF

D: TRBD2
size: .
J: TRBJ2-1
V: TRBV11-3
DNA: TGTGCCAGCAGCGCCGGATCTAGCGGGAGGGGGAGTGCTGAGCAGTTCTTC
CDR3: CASSAGSSGRGSAEQFF

D: .
size: .
J: TRBJ2-7
V: TRBV10-1
DNA: TGCGCCAGCAGTGATGGGGGGGGCTCGTACGAGCAGTACTTC
CDR3: CASSDGGGSYEQYF

D: TRBD2
size: .
J: TRBJ2-7
V: TRBV5-1
DNA: TGCGCCAGCAGCTTACTAGCGGGGGGGCTTGGTGGCCCCTACGAGCAGTACTTC
CDR3: CASSLLAGGLGGPYEQYF

D: .
size: .
J: TRBJ2-1
V: TRBV6-1
DNA: TGTGCCAGCAGTGAGACAACTTACAGGGTAGGGGGTATTGAGCAGTTCTTC
CDR3: CASSETTYRVGGIEQFF

D: TRBD2
size: .
J: TRBJ2-7
V: TRBV18
DNA: TGTGCCAGCTCACAATCTTTTGGGAGCGGGAGTTACTACGAGCAGTACTTC
CDR3: CASSQSFGSGSYYEQYF

D: TRBD1
size: .
J: TRBJ1-1
V: TRBV6-1
DNA: TGTGCTTCGGGGACAGGGAACACTGAAGCTTTCTTT
CDR3: CASGTGNTEAFF